This TCR beta chain derives from a study of blood T cell repertoires in COVID-19. Using immunoSEQ multiplex PCR, the repertoire was profiled, and TCRdb retains in-frame clones only, with some absent. The table includes 1,500 to 2,000 clones, around 85% detected once. This sequence originates from a man between 65 and 85 years old with active COVID-19. Sequencing used peripheral blood.

CDR3 residues: CASSGIRTSGTRNEQFF. The CDR3 nucleotides are TGTGCCAGCAGTGGAATTCGGACTAGCGGGACTAGGAATGAGCAGTTCTTC. This chain uses TRBV27 with TRBJ2-1; TRBD2 matches 12 bases. V trimming: 5 bases; J trimming: 7 bases; junction bases outside the gene matches: 12. CDR1 and CDR2 (germline): MNHEY, SMNVEV (reference sequence). CDR3 length: 17 residues.